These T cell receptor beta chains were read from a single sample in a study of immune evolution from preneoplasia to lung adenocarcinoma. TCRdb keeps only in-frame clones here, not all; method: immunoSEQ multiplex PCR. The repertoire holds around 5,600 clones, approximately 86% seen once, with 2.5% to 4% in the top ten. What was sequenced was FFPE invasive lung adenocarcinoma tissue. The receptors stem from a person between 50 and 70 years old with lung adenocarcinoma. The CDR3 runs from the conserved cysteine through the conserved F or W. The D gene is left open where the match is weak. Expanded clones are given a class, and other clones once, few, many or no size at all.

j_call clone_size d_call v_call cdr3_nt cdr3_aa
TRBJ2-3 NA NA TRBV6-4 TGTGCCAGCAGCCAACAGGGCACAGATACGCAGTATTTT CASSQQGTDTQYF
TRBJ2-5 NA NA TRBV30 TGTGCCTGGAGTCTCTCGCTGAGAGGGGAGACCCAGTACTTC CAWSLSLRGETQYF
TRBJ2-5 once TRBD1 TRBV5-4 TGTGCCAGCAGCTTGCCGCAGGGGGTTGATGAGACCCAGTACTTC CASSLPQGVDETQYF
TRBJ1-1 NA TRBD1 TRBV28 TGTGCCACGCGGGCCACAGGGGTCACTGAAGCTTTCTTT CATRATGVTEAFF
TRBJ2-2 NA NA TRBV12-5 TGTGCTAGTGGTAAGCCCACCGGGGAGCTGTTTTTT CASGKPTGELFF
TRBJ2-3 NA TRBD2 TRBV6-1 TGTGCCAGCCTAGCGGGAGTCGATACGCAGTATTTT CASLAGVDTQYF
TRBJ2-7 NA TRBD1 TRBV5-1 TGCGCCAGCAGCCTCCCCGGGACAGGGGAAGAGCAGTACTTC CASSLPGTGEEQYF
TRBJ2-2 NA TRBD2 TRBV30 TGTGCCTGGACAGGAGCGGGGTACCCTTCCGGGGAGCTGTTTTTT CAWTGAGYPSGELFF
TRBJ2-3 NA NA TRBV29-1 TGCAGCGCCCAAATGGGGGGTAGCACAGATACGCAGTATTTT CSAQMGGSTDTQYF
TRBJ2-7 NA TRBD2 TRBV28 TGTGCCAGCAGTCCTCCCACTGGGCTAGCGGACTACGAGCAGTACTTC CASSPPTGLADYEQYF
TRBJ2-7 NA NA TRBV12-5 TGTGCTAGTGCCCCGAGTGTGGGTACCTACGAGCAGTACTTC CASAPSVGTYEQYF
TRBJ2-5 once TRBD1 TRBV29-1 TGCAGCGTTGAAGATAGCGGACAGGGTAAAGAGACCCAGTACTTC CSVEDSGQGKETQYF
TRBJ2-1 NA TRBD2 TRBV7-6 TGTGCCAGCAGCTTAAGGGGACTAGCGGGTGGCAATGAGCAGTTCTTC CASSLRGLAGGNEQFF
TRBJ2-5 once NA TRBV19 TGTGCCAGTAGTATATCGAGGACTAACCAAGAGACCCAGTACTTC CASSISRTNQETQYF
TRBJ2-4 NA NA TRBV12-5 TGTGCTAGTGGTCTACAGGAAGCCAAAAACATTCAGTACTTC CASGLQEAKNIQYF
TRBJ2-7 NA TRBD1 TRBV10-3 TGTGCCATCACCTCAGGGACAGGGAAGGGCGAGCAGTACTTC CAITSGTGKGEQYF
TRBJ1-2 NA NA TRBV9 TGTGCCAGCACCCAAGGAGACTATGGCTACACCTTC CASTQGDYGYTF
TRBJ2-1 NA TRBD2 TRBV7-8 TGTGCCAGCAGCTACGGTCTTACCGGGACTAGCCGCGATGAGCAGTTCTTC CASSYGLTGTSRDEQFF
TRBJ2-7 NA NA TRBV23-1 TGCGCCAGCAACCGGCGGGGTTGGAGCGAGCAGTACTTC CASNRRGWSEQYF
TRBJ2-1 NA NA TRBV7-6 TGTGCCAGCAGCTTAGAGCCGGATGAGCAGTTCTTC CASSLEPDEQFF
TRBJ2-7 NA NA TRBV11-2 TGTGCCAGCAGCCTAGACAGTGGCTACGAGCAGTACTTC CASSLDSGYEQYF
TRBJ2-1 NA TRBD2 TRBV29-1 TGCAGCGTTGATCGAACTAGCGGGAGAGATGAGCAGTTCTTC CSVDRTSGRDEQFF
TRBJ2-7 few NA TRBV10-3 TGTGCCATCAGTTGGGGGCCGGGTCCCTACGAGCAGTACTTC CAISWGPGPYEQYF
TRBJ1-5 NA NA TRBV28 TGTGCCAGCAGTCCACCCAATCAGCCCCAGCATTTT CASSPPNQPQHF
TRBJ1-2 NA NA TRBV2 TGTGCCAGCAGTGAACGGCCCCGAGACACTCATTTTAACTATGGCTACACCTTC CASSERPRDTHFNYGYTF
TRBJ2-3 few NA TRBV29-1 TGCAGTTTCGGAGAGTCAGATACGCAGTATTTT CSFGESDTQYF
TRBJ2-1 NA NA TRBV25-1 TGTGCCAGCAGTGAATCATGGGGGAGCTCCTACAATGAGCAGTTCTTC CASSESWGSSYNEQFF
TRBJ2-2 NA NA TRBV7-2 NA CASSFGTGNTGELFF
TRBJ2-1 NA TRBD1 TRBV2 TGTGCCAGCAGTCGGGACAGAAGCAATGAGCAGTTCTTC CASSRDRSNEQFF
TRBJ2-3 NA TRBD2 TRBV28 TGTGCCAGAGGACTAGCGGGAGAAGGGGGCACAGATACGCAGTATTTT CARGLAGEGGTDTQYF
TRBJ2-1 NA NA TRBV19 TGTGCCAGTAGTACGACTGGGGCCTCCTACAATGAGCAGTTCTTC CASSTTGASYNEQFF
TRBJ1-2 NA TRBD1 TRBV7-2 TGTGCCAGCAGCACCCGACAGGGGGAAGTAGGTGGCTACACCTTC CASSTRQGEVGGYTF
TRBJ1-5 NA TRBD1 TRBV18 TGTGCCAGCTCAGAAATACAGGGGGGTCAGCCCCAGCATTTT CASSEIQGGQPQHF
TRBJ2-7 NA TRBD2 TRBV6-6 TGTGCCAGCAGTCCTCTTCCCGGGACTAGCAGGCGCGAGCAGTACTTC CASSPLPGTSRREQYF
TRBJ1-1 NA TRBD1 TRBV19 TGTGCCAGTACCCTGGGACAGGGGGCTTATGAAGCTTTCTTT CASTLGQGAYEAFF
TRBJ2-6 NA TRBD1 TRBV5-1 TGCGCCAGCAGCCCGACAGGGGGCATGAGCTCTGGGGCCAACGTCCTGACTTTC CASSPTGGMSSGANVLTF
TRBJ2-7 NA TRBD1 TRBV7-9 TGTGCCAGCAGCTTAGTCGGGACAGGGTCTGGGCAGTACTTC CASSLVGTGSGQYF
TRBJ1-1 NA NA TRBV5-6 TGTGCCAGCAGCTTGTGGGGGGACGGGAAAGAAGCTTTCTTT CASSLWGDGKEAFF
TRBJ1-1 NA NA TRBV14 TGTGCCAGCAGCGCATTGAGCTTGAACACTGAAGCTTTCTTT CASSALSLNTEAFF
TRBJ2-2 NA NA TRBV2 TGTGCCAGCAGTGACGTTCGGCAGGGGTTCGGGGAGCTGTTTTTT CASSDVRQGFGELFF
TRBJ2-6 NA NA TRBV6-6 TGTGCCAGCCGGGACTTATCGAGCTCTGGGGCCAACGTCCTGACTTTC CASRDLSSSGANVLTF
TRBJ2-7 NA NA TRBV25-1 TGTGCCAGCAGTCCTCAGGGATACGAGCAGTACTTC CASSPQGYEQYF
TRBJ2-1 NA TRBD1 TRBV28 TGTGCCACCAGGGGGACAGGGGGGTCCTACAATGAGCAGTTCTTC CATRGTGGSYNEQFF
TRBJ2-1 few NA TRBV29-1 TGCAGCGTTGAAGGCTATACCGGGACTGCGACCTACAATGAGCAGTTCTTC CSVEGYTGTATYNEQFF
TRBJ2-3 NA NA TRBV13 TGTGCCAGCAGCCTGAGGGGGGACTTGGGCGATACGCAGTATTTT CASSLRGDLGDTQYF